This T cell receptor beta chain was observed in a study of cytomegalovirus exposure and HLA in healthy donors. Study conclusions and caveats: The study labeled 150 or so TCR beta chains cytomegalovirus-associated. The number of N-insertions in an Asian-associated ancestry cluster was reportedly below the roughly 620-donor mean in a later analysis.

Remarks on this clone: Its antigen is unidentified.

13 Jbeta primers and 60 Vbeta primers were used for the PCR. This table comes from immunoSEQ multiplex PCR, and its TCRdb copy is limited to in-frame clones, with some not included. The table has 150,000 to 200,000 clones, about 81% seen once. This CDR3 has 15 amino acids. The ends lost 2 bases at V and 4 bases at J; junction bases unmatched: 4. Germline CDR1 is SEHNR and CDR2 is FQNEAQ (reference sequence). The chain combines TRBV7-9 with TRBJ1-2, with 10 bases identical to TRBD1. Sequencing was performed on PBMCs. The clonotype was recovered from a woman between 45 and 65 years old in good health and CMV-seropositive. The CDR3 sequence is CASSLLTGGVYGYTF. DNA of the CDR3: TGTGCCAGCAGCTTATTGACAGGGGGCGTCTATGGCTACACCTTC.